These 31 T cell receptor beta chains were all obtained from the same sample, sequenced in a study of T cell responses to AZD1222 COVID-19 vaccine. Profiling relied on immunoSEQ multiplex PCR, and the TCRdb table lists in-frame clones only, not all of them. This sample has about 130,000 clones, with approximately 91% found just once. This material consisted of peripheral blood, taken 28 days after the second AZD1222 dose. Source of these receptors: an adult who received the AZD1222 COVID-19 vaccine.

The gene calls are TRBV6-1 and TRBJ2-7; no firm D call. The CDR3 is 13 amino acids. Germline V gene data show CDR1 as MNHNS and CDR2 as SASEGT. V lost 2 bases, J lost 3 bases, and 8 bases lay in between. The CDR3 here is CASSEQVHYEQYF. CDR3 sequence (DNA): TGTGCCAGCAGTGAACAGGTGCACTACGAGCAGTACTTC.

The CDR3 DNA sequence: TGTGCCAGCAACATTCCAGGGAACACTGAAGCTTTCTTT. This codes for CASNIPGNTEAFF. The chain joins TRBV3-1 (or the pseudogene TRBV3-2) to TRBJ1-1, with D hard to call. CDR1 is LGHDT and CDR2 is YNNKEL in the germline V gene (reference sequence). V lost 7 bases and J lost 1, with 10 bases in between. The CDR3 is 13 amino acids.

V gene TRBV5-8 combines with J gene TRBJ1-2; possible D gene TRBD1, 5 bases. Germline assignment: CDR1 SGHTS and CDR2 YDEGEE. Deletions cut 4 bases from V and 8 bases from J, with 21 bases between. The CDR3 is 15 residues long. The CDR3 sequence: CASSARDRLTRGYTF. In nucleotides, the CDR3 is TGTGCCAGCAGCGCCCGGGACCGACTAACCCGCGGCTACACCTTC.

V is TRBV9 and J is TRBJ2-2; 12 positions match TRBD2. Germline CDR1 is SGDLS and CDR2 is YYNGEE. The CDR3 has 19 residues. V shed 4 bases and J 4 bases; nucleotides not matched to a gene: 14. As DNA, the CDR3 is TGTGCCAGCAGCACCCCCGGGACTAGCGGGTCGCTCCGCACCGGGGAGCTGTTTTTT. Translating gives CASSTPGTSGSLRTGELFF.

The rearrangement joins TRBV6-5 to TRBJ2-7, with 10 bases lining up with TRBD2. This CDR3 is built from 14 residues. Trimming took 9 bases from V and 0 from J; bases not matched to a gene: 5. Germline CDR1 MNHEY, CDR2 SVGAGI. The CDR3 nucleotides read TGTGCCAGTTGGAAGCGGGGGGGCTCCTACGAGCAGTACTTC. Protein sequence: CASWKRGGSYEQYF.

The chain couples TRBV30 to TRBJ1-1; D is perhaps TRBD1 (5 bases). Germline CDR1 GTSNPN, CDR2 SVGIG (reference sequence). V dropped 4 bases and J dropped 3 bases, with 18 bases sitting between them. The CDR3 runs 15 residues. The CDR3 reads CAWNRGRVSDTEAFF. DNA of the CDR3: TGTGCCTGGAATCGGGGCCGGGTATCGGACACTGAAGCTTTCTTT.

With respect to this clone: This sample includes further DNA sequences coding for the same CDR3. The chain employs TRBV20-1 and TRBJ2-5; D is ambiguous. CDR3 size: 11 residues. Germline V lookup: CDR1 DFQATT, CDR2 SNEGSKA (reference sequence). V was trimmed by 0 bases and J by 2 bases, leaving 1 base between them. CDR3 coding DNA: TGCAGTGCTAGAGATCAAGAGACCCAGTACTTC. Its protein product is CSARDQETQYF.

CDR3 DNA: TGTGCCTGGAGTGGCTGGGGCAATCAGCCCCAGCATTTT. Translated: CAWSGWGNQPQHF. The gene calls are TRBV30 and TRBJ1-5, with D uncertain. This CDR3 is 13 amino acids long. V lost 1 base and J 2 bases, leaving 6 bases between the germline ends. Germline loops: CDR1 GTSNPN, CDR2 SVGIG (reference sequence).

V is TRBV2 and J is TRBJ2-5; perhaps TRBD1 as D (5 bases). This CDR3 spans 12 amino acids. The V gene's germline CDR1 is SNHLY and CDR2 FYNNEI. V was shortened by 8 bases and J by 4 bases, with 11 bases between the two germline ends. CDR3 nucleotides: TGTGCCAGCGGCAGGGTCCGAGAGACCCAGTACTTC. Protein product: CASGRVRETQYF. The complete variable domain, with remaining parts taken from reference TRBV2 and TRBJ2-5, reads EPEVTQTPSHQVTQMGQEVILRCVPISNHLYFYWYRQILGQKVEFLVSFYNNEISEKSEIFDDQFSVERPDGSNFTLKIRSTKLEDSAMYFCASGRVRETQYFGPGTRLLVL.

This clone has a single count. The CDR3 here is CASSVSFRGSNQPQHF. CDR3 DNA: TGTGCCAGCAGTGTCTCTTTTAGGGGTAGCAATCAGCCCCAGCATTTT. This chain uses TRBV28 with TRBJ1-5; tentatively, D is TRBD1 (5 bases). Trimming left V 5 bases short and J 0 bases short, with 14 bases between. Germline loops: CDR1 MDHEN, CDR2 SYDVKM. CDR3 length: 16 residues.

The genes are TRBV6-5 and TRBJ2-4, with D tentatively TRBD1 (6 bases). This CDR3 comprises 16 residues. Germline V gene lookup returns CDR1 MNHEY and CDR2 SVGAGI. The V end was cut by 1 base, the J end by 5 bases, with 15 bases between. The CDR3 loop is CASSYFRGRGENIQYF. DNA of the CDR3: TGTGCCAGCAGTTACTTCAGGGGCCGGGGAGAAAACATTCAGTACTTC.

V usage is TRBV28 and J usage is TRBJ2-7, with 10 bases matching TRBD2. The CDR3 totals 15 residues. Trimming took 6 bases from V and 5 from J; bases not matched to a gene: 10. The germline V gene has CDR1 MDHEN and CDR2 SYDVKM. As DNA, the CDR3 is TGTGCCAGCAGCCCCCCGCGCCTAGCGGGAGACGAGCAGTACTTC. Residues: CASSPPRLAGDEQYF.

This clone was seen just once. CDR3 amino acids: CASSLGDSSGNTIYF. For the CDR3, the DNA is TGCGCCAGCAGCTTGGGGGACAGCTCTGGAAACACCATATATTTT. The chain uses TRBV5-1 and TRBJ1-3; TRBD1 aligns across 7 bases. CDR1 SGHRS and CDR2 YFSETQ come from the germline V gene. Trimming cost V 0 bases and J 0 bases; bases outside gene matches: 0. This CDR3 region has 15 residues.

V gene TRBV7-9 combines with J gene TRBJ1-2; 8 positions agree with TRBD1. Germline-derived CDR1 and CDR2 are SEHNR and FQNEAQ (reference sequence). The CDR3 sequence is 14 residues long. V dropped 1 base and J dropped 4; count of bases not matched to a gene: 2. The CDR3 reads CASSLVQGAYGYTF. The DNA for the CDR3 is TGTGCCAGCAGCTTAGTTCAGGGGGCCTATGGCTACACCTTC.

The rearrangement links TRBV5-4 to TRBJ1-1; TRBD1 might be the D (5 bases). The germline V gene encodes CDR1 SGHNT and CDR2 YYREEE (reference sequence). The CDR3 consists of 14 residues. V was cut by 4 bases and J by 4 bases, with 14 bases left in between. The CDR3, as DNA: TGTGCCAGCAGCCACGACTCCGGGGGCACTGAAGCTTTCTTT. It translates to CASSHDSGGTEAFF.

V is TRBV7-2 and J is TRBJ1-2; D call uncertain. This CDR3 is 11 amino acids long. The V end was cut by 4 bases, the J end by 8 bases, with 8 bases between. Germline lookup yields CDR1 SGHTA and CDR2 FQGNSA. DNA for the CDR3: TGTGCCAGCAGCTCTTTTGCCGGCTACACCTTC. It is translated as CASSSFAGYTF.

This clone was observed a single time. V gene TRBV4-2 combines with J gene TRBJ2-7; maybe TRBD2 (5 bases). CDR3 size: 15 residues. In germline, CDR1 is LGHNA, CDR2 YNFKEQ. V lost 3 bases and J 2 bases, leaving 14 bases between the germline ends. The CDR3 nucleotides are TGTGCCAGCAGCCACCTAGAAGGGAGACCCTACGAGCAGTACTTC. Its translation is CASSHLEGRPYEQYF.

The chain combines TRBV6-5 with TRBJ2-7, with 7 positions matching TRBD1. The J segment lost 2 bases and the V segment lost 7 bases, leaving 8 bases of the junction unmatched. The CDR3 has 14 residues. Germline-derived CDR1 and CDR2 are MNHEY and SVGAGI. The CDR3 protein is CASTRQGRTYEQYF. In nucleotides, the CDR3 is TGTGCCAGCACTCGACAGGGAAGAACCTACGAGCAGTACTTC.

V gene TRBV10-3 combines with J gene TRBJ1-4, with 7 positions matching TRBD1. The length of the CDR3 is 14 residues. V trimming: 6 bases; J trimming: 4 bases; junction bases outside the gene matches: 5. Germline loops: CDR1 ENHRY, CDR2 SYGVKD. CDR3 amino acids: CAISAQGRNEKLFF. The CDR3 nucleotides read TGTGCCATCAGCGCACAGGGGCGTAATGAAAAACTGTTTTTT.

This clone has more than one count but fewer than ten. CDR3 sequence reads: CASSLGVRNQPQHF. The CDR3 coding sequence is TGCGCCAGCAGCTTGGGGGTTCGCAATCAGCCCCAGCATTTT. The chain has TRBV5-1 and TRBJ1-5, with D uncertain. Between the trimmed V and J ends, which lost 0 bases and 2 bases, there was a span of 6 bases. This CDR3 has 14 amino acids. The germline CDR1 and CDR2 sequences are SGHRS and YFSETQ.

V gene TRBV9 combines with J gene TRBJ2-4; D tentatively fits TRBD1 or TRBD2 (5 bases each). The CDR3 spans 15 residues. Germline values: CDR1 SGDLS, CDR2 YYNGEE. Trimming shortened V by 4 bases and J by 6 bases, and 17 bases separated the two germline ends. CDR3 DNA sequence: TGTGCCAGCAGCCCCAGGACTTCTCAGGGAAACATTCAGTACTTC. It is translated as CASSPRTSQGNIQYF.

The chain recombines TRBV5-1 with TRBJ2-3; 9 bases map to TRBD2. V trimming: 2 bases; J trimming: 1 base; junction bases outside the gene matches: 2. The CDR3 length is 15 residues. Germline CDR1 is SGHRS and CDR2 is YFSETQ. The CDR3 DNA sequence: TGCGCCAGCAGCTTAATAGCGGGAGGCACAGATACGCAGTATTTT. Its translation: CASSLIAGGTDTQYF.

CDR3 loop: CASSPVQSKPYGYTF. The CDR3 DNA reads TGTGCCAGCTCACCAGTGCAGAGTAAACCCTATGGCTACACCTTC. The chain uses TRBV18 and TRBJ1-2; no reliable D call. The CDR3 sequence is 15 residues long. V gave up 2 bases and J gave up 4 bases, with 14 bases separating them. The germline V gene has CDR1 KGHSH and CDR2 LQKENI.

This clone was counted a few times. The chain joins TRBV2 to TRBJ2-6; TRBD1 matches at 7 bases. The CDR3 contains 15 residues. Looked up from germline, CDR1 is SNHLY and CDR2 is FYNNEI. With 6 bases clipped from V and 0 bases from J, the junction kept 2 bases outside the gene matches. DNA for the CDR3: TGTGCCAGCAGCCCAGGGGGCTCTGGGGCCAACGTCCTGACTTTC. Its protein is CASSPGGSGANVLTF.

CDR3 amino acids: CAWSQAVGGLNYGYTF. DNA of the CDR3: TGTGCCTGGAGTCAGGCAGTAGGAGGGTTAAACTATGGCTACACCTTC. The chain links TRBV30 to TRBJ1-2; no firm D call. Germline values: CDR1 GTSNPN, CDR2 SVGIG (reference sequence). Trimming stripped 2 bases from V and 2 bases from J, with 18 bases between. The CDR3 is made up of 16 amino acids.

The rearrangement links TRBV18 to TRBJ1-2, with 10 bases matching TRBD1. The trim removed 4 bases at V and 8 bases at J, leaving 7 bases unmatched. This CDR3 spans 14 amino acids. The germline V gene encodes CDR1 KGHSH and CDR2 LQKENI. The CDR3, as DNA: TGTGCCAGCTCACTCTCGACAGGGGGCGACGGCTACACCTTC. Translation: CASSLSTGGDGYTF.

V is TRBV5-1 and J is TRBJ1-1; D is undetermined. Trimming removed 0 bases from V and 3 bases from J, with 12 bases in between. The CDR3 consists of 15 residues. Germline V lookup: CDR1 SGHRS, CDR2 YFSETQ. This chain's CDR3 is CASSLVPGSDTEAFF. CDR3 coding DNA: TGCGCCAGCAGCTTGGTTCCGGGTTCGGACACTGAAGCTTTCTTT.

This clone was counted once. CDR3 DNA: TGTGCCACCAGCATGCTGTGGCGGGAGGGCCGGTACGAGCAGTACTTC. Translated, it gives CATSMLWREGRYEQYF. The chain has TRBV15 and TRBJ2-7, with 9 bases matching TRBD2. Per germline, CDR1 LNHNV and CDR2 YYDKDF (reference sequence). The CDR3 loop spans 16 amino acids. The J segment lost 4 bases and the V segment lost 4 bases, leaving 11 bases of the junction unmatched.

The chain uses TRBV18 and TRBJ2-1; unclear D gene. The germline V gene has CDR1 KGHSH and CDR2 LQKENI. This CDR3 has 15 residues. V was trimmed by 3 bases and J by 1 base, leaving 10 bases between them. The CDR3, as DNA: TGTGCCAGCTCACCCCCCCAGAGATCCTACAATGAGCAGTTCTTC. It codes for CASSPPQRSYNEQFF.

The rearrangement links TRBV20-1 to TRBJ2-5; D remains unclear. CDR3 length equals 9 residues. V lost 6 bases to trimming and J lost 7 bases, with 6 bases between them. Germline CDR1 reads DFQATT; CDR2 reads SNEGSKA (reference sequence). CDR3 sequence reads: CSAGTTQYF. The CDR3 DNA is TGCAGTGCAGGAACGACCCAGTACTTC.

The chain joins TRBV5-6 to TRBJ2-4; TRBD1 might be the D (6 bases). The CDR3 loop spans 17 amino acids. V lost 3 bases and J lost 4, with 20 bases in between. Germline V gene sequence: CDR1 SGHDT, CDR2 YYEEEE. CDR3 bases: TGTGCCAGCAGCTCGGTAAGGGCCGGTGGGACAAAAAACATTCAGTACTTC. It is translated as CASSSVRAGGTKNIQYF.